The entry below gives a single T cell receptor (beta chain) sequence along with its context. The entry originates in a study of blood T cell repertoires in COVID-19. Overall study: Both acute and convalescent COVID-19 samples were obtained from the United States, Italy and Spain. T cells, B-cell-depleted T cells, or PBMCs provided the cDNA or gDNA that served as material.

V was pared by 4 bases and J by 0 bases, with 6 bases of the junction left unmatched. The CDR3 spans 16 residues. CDR1 and CDR2 (germline): SGHVS, FQNEAQ. In the study's own analysis: Amplifying reference gene primers gave estimates of nucleated cell counts. Sequencing was performed with immunoSEQ multiplex PCR; in TCRdb, only in-frame clones are kept and a portion is missing. V, J and clone size derive from that table, while D and trimming were established from the DNA sequence. This sample has 150,000 to 200,000 clones, with about 77% found just once. This chain joins TRBV7-8 and TRBJ1-3; 7 bases fit TRBD1. The source material was peripheral blood. The receptor's source is an elderly woman with active or convalescent COVID-19. In DNA, the CDR3 is TGTGCCAGCAGCTACGTGGGACAGTCCTCTGGAAACACCATATATTTT. Translating it yields CASSYVGQSSGNTIYF.